This T cell receptor beta chain was documented in a study of chemoradiotherapy in HPV16-positive cancers. At the level of the study: Candidate HPV-specific clones and shared TCR motifs came from a couple of HPV16-positive patients. Whole-study results and caveats: Non-HPV-specific T cells did not expand in tumors during treatment, whereas candidate HPV-specific clones and E7-related motifs did. HPV-specific T cells were functionally defined from only a couple of HPV16-positive patients.

This CDR3 comprises 15 residues. Losses at the gene ends were 8 bases for V and 2 bases for J; bases not matched to a gene: 11. Germline lookup yields CDR1 SGHNT and CDR2 YYREEE (reference sequence). Profiled with immunoSEQ multiplex PCR; TCRdb holds only in-frame clones, not every one. Among 20,000 to 30,000 clones listed, over 75% were seen once. Over chemoradiotherapy, repertoires were sampled more than once. Points on this clone: Its antigen is as yet unknown.

This sample comprised blood, obtained from a patient who underwent chemoradiotherapy. The origin of this receptor is a human donor with HPV-associated anogenital cancer. The gene calls are TRBV5-4 and TRBJ2-3; 7 nucleotides match TRBD2. The CDR3 DNA sequence: TGTGCCAGTAAGTCCGGGACTATCATCACAGATACGCAGTATTTT. Its protein is CASKSGTIITDTQYF.